The 26 T cell receptor beta chains listed next were all sequenced from one sample in a study of early T cells in non-severe SARS-CoV-2 infection. TCRdb independently ran MiXCR on the 5' RACE reads; one entry per CDR3 protein. The table has tens of thousands of distinct CDR3 sequences, around 10% seen once; the top ten hold approximately 4%. Specimen: whole blood. Receptors were obtained from an adult who was a healthcare worker with PCR-confirmed SARS-CoV-2 infection or an uninfected control (not recorded which).

This clonotype was seen a handful of times. V is TRBV7-3 and J is TRBJ2-6, with 8 bases lining up with TRBD1. J lost 4 bases, V lost 5 bases, and 13 bases had no gene match. The CDR3 is 18 residues long. The V gene's germline CDR1 is SGHTA and CDR2 FQGTGA. CDR3 DNA: TGTGCCAGCAGCCCAAGGACAGGGATAATTATGGGGGCCAACGTCCTGACTTTC. Translated, it gives CASSPRTGIIMGANVLTF.

Many counts were recorded for this clonotype. This sequence joins TRBV20-1 and TRBJ2-1; D remains unclear. The V end was cut by 6 bases, the J end by 7 bases, with 16 bases between. The CDR3 covers 13 residues. Germline V gene sequence: CDR1 DFQATT, CDR2 SNEGSKA (reference sequence). The CDR3 spells CSAKGMTVNEQFF. Written as DNA, the CDR3 is TGCAGTGCCAAGGGCATGACTGTGAATGAGCAGTTCTTC.

The V and J genes are TRBV7-2 and TRBJ2-2; 9 nucleotides line up with TRBD2. CDR3 length: 15 amino acids. Germline CDR1 and CDR2: SGHTA and FQGNSA. The trim removed 3 bases at V and 1 base at J, leaving 0 bases unmatched. The CDR3 DNA sequence: TGTGCCAGCAGCTTGACTAGCGGGAACACCGGGGAGCTGTTTTTT. This sequence encodes CASSLTSGNTGELFF.

This clonotype has just a few counts. The chain carries TRBV11-2 and TRBJ2-3; TRBD1 is a possible D gene (6 bases). Per germline, CDR1 SGHAT and CDR2 FQNNGV. The length of the CDR3 is 16 residues. V lost 3 bases and J 1 base, leaving 14 bases between the germline ends. DNA for the CDR3: TGTGCCAGCAGCTTGGGGACATCCCCTGGCACAGATACGCAGTATTTT. Protein product: CASSLGTSPGTDTQYF.

This clonotype has ten or more counts. This chain links TRBV6-6 with TRBJ1-5, with 7 bases fitting TRBD1. The germline CDR1 and CDR2 sequences are MNHNY and SVGAGI (reference sequence). CDR3 length: 15 residues. The J segment lost 9 bases and the V segment lost 2 bases, leaving 10 bases of the junction unmatched. CDR3 amino acids: CASSYEGQPGRPQHF. In DNA, the CDR3 is TGTGCCAGCAGTTACGAGGGACAGCCGGGTAGGCCCCAGCATTTT.

This clonotype has a count of ten or more. The chain recombines TRBV11-3 with TRBJ2-2; 10 nucleotides align to TRBD1. The V gene end was trimmed by 4 bases and the J gene end by 5 bases; junction bases not matched to a gene: 4. There are 15 residues in the CDR3. Germline V gene sequence: CDR1 SGHNT, CDR2 YENEEA. The DNA of the CDR3 is TGTGCCAGCAGCTCCGGGACAGGGGAGACCGGGGAGCTGTTTTTT. This translates into CASSSGTGETGELFF.

This clonotype was seen more than once but under ten times. J is TRBJ1-2 and V is TRBV5-8; D remains unclear. Germline V lookup: CDR1 SGHTS, CDR2 YDEGEE. Trimming cost V 4 bases and J 4 bases, with 14 bases left between them. The CDR3 extends over 14 amino acids. The CDR3 sequence is CASSREGRSYGYTF. In DNA form, the CDR3 reads TGTGCCAGCAGCCGAGAAGGACGGAGCTATGGCTACACCTTC.

This clonotype was seen many times. The V call is TRBV5-4, the J call TRBJ2-7; 7 bases are shared with TRBD1. Germline CDR1 reads SGHNT; CDR2 reads YYREEE (reference sequence). The CDR3 runs 14 residues. V was clipped by 4 bases and J by 7 bases; unmatched bases: 11. CDR3 nucleotides: TGTGCCAGCAGCAAAGGACAGGAGCTTTGGGAGCAGTACTTC. It yields the protein CASSKGQELWEQYF.

This clonotype was recorded at least ten times. The chain links TRBV19 to TRBJ1-5, with no clear D. CDR1 and CDR2 (germline): LNHDA, SQIVND (reference sequence). The CDR3 extends over 16 amino acids. Trimming shortened V by 4 bases and J by 4 bases, and 17 bases separated the two germline ends. CDR3: CASSTPEGVKNQPQHF. The DNA for the CDR3 is TGTGCCAGTAGTACCCCGGAGGGAGTGAAGAATCAGCCCCAGCATTTT.

This clonotype has at least ten counts. J is TRBJ1-5 and V is TRBV20-1; the D gene is possibly TRBD1 (6 bases). V lost 5 bases and J lost 6, with 14 bases in between. The CDR3 runs to 13 residues. Germline loops: CDR1 DFQATT, CDR2 SNEGSKA (reference sequence). The CDR3 loop reads CSAPIQGGQPQHF. The DNA for the CDR3 is TGCAGTGCTCCAATACAGGGAGGTCAGCCCCAGCATTTT.

This clonotype was seen only a few times. This sequence joins TRBV6-5 and TRBJ1-6; 10 bases line up with TRBD1. The CDR3 spans 15 residues. The V segment lost 5 bases and the J segment 10 bases; nucleotides outside the gene matches: 8. Germline CDR1 and CDR2: MNHEY and SVGAGI. CDR3 bases: TGTGCCAGCAGTACAGGGGGACAGGGGAGCTCACCCCTCCACTTT. Translated, it gives CASSTGGQGSSPLHF.

This clonotype appeared a few times. V and J are TRBV20-1 and TRBJ2-1; D gene uncertain. Germline V lookup: CDR1 DFQATT, CDR2 SNEGSKA (reference sequence). The CDR3 contains 12 residues. V was pared by 4 bases and J by 7 bases, with 11 bases between. CDR3 DNA: TGCAGTGCTAAAGGACGGCATAATGAGCAGTTCTTC. It encodes CSAKGRHNEQFF.

This clonotype was detected ten times or more. The chain links TRBV7-2 to TRBJ2-5, with TRBD1 as a possible D gene (7 bases). V was pared by 5 bases and J by 3 bases, with 19 bases between. Germline lookup yields CDR1 SGHTA and CDR2 FQGNSA. The CDR3 is made up of 16 amino acids. Written as DNA, the CDR3 is TGTGCCAGCAGCCGGGGGCCCAGGGGGATTGAAGAGACCCAGTACTTC. It specifies CASSRGPRGIEETQYF.

In its sample, this clonotype was seen many times. For the CDR3, the DNA is TGTGCCAGCAGCCTATTGACAGGGTCCCACGAGCAGTACTTC. It translates to CASSLLTGSHEQYF. The chain combines TRBV7-9 with TRBJ2-7, with 7 bases aligning to TRBD1. With V trimmed by 5 bases and J by 5 bases, 9 bases remained unmatched. Per germline, CDR1 SEHNR and CDR2 FQNEAQ (reference sequence). The CDR3 sequence is 14 residues long.

The chain carries TRBV6-5 and TRBJ2-2; 9 nucleotides match TRBD2. The CDR3 has 17 residues. CDR1 and CDR2 (germline): MNHEY, SVGAGI. The V and J ends lost 6 bases and 2 bases, in that order; junction bases with no gene match: 10. DNA of the CDR3: TGTGCCAGCAGAAGAGCGGGGGGTTCTAAAAACACCGGGGAGCTGTTTTTT. This gives the protein CASRRAGGSKNTGELFF.

In this sample, this clonotype turned up many times. The chain employs TRBV27 and TRBJ1-5, with a possible D match to TRBD1 (5 bases). The V gene's germline CDR1 is MNHEY and CDR2 SMNVEV (reference sequence). V gave up 5 bases and J gave up 7 bases, with 9 bases separating them. CDR3 length: 12 residues. CDR3 sequence reads: CASSGQGQPQHF. The CDR3 DNA is TGTGCCAGCAGTGGACAAGGACAGCCCCAGCATTTT.

This clonotype was counted at least ten times. The CDR3: CAWGVGRGANVLTF. The CDR3 DNA sequence: TGTGCCTGGGGGGTGGGTCGTGGGGCCAACGTCCTGACTTTC. This chain links TRBV30 with TRBJ2-6, with D hard to call. Trimming cost V 5 bases and J 3 bases, with 11 bases left between them. Germline V gene data show CDR1 as GTSNPN and CDR2 as SVGIG (reference sequence). This CDR3 is built from 14 residues.

This clonotype was recorded many times. CDR3 sequence (DNA): TGTGCCAGCAAAGCCGGGCCCCAGGGCTCCTACGAGCAGTACTTC. It translates to CASKAGPQGSYEQYF. V is TRBV27 and J is TRBJ2-7; D is possibly TRBD1 (5 bases). The CDR3 is made up of 15 amino acids. Germline V lookup: CDR1 MNHEY, CDR2 SMNVEV (reference sequence). Trimming left V 7 bases short and J 0 bases short, with 16 bases between.

Regarding this clonotype: This may come from a read error, since a much larger clone is one base off. The rearrangement joins TRBV2 to TRBJ2-7, with a possible D match to TRBD1 (6 bases). This CDR3 region has 14 residues. V lost 7 bases and J lost 9, with 22 bases in between. CDR1 is SNHLY, CDR2 FYNNEI, per germline. CDR3 sequence (DNA): TGTGCCAGCATCCTTGGGACAAGTCGCAGTGGGCAGTACTTC. Its protein is CASILGTSRSGQYF. Looking up the rest from reference TRBV2 and TRBJ2-7 gives the full variable domain: EPEVTQTPSHQVTQMGQEVILRCVPISNHLYFYWYRQILGQKVEFLVSFYNNEISEKSEIFDDQFSVERPDGSNFTLKIRSTKLEDSAMYFCASILGTSRSGQYFGPGTRLTVT.

This clonotype showed up many times. The chain links TRBV3-1 to TRBJ2-1; possibly TRBD2 for D (5 bases). The germline V and J ends were trimmed by 1 base and 3 bases, with 28 bases remaining between them. The length of the CDR3 is 21 residues. The germline V gene encodes CDR1 LGHDT and CDR2 YNNKEL (reference sequence). The CDR3 region is CASSQVYRWGLLSGSYNEQFF. The CDR3 DNA sequence: TGTGCCAGCAGCCAAGTCTATAGGTGGGGTCTGTTGAGCGGTAGCTACAATGAGCAGTTCTTC.

This clonotype was recorded many times. The chain carries TRBV7-9 and TRBJ2-2; unclear D gene. Trimming shortened V by 4 bases and J by 7 bases, and 4 bases separated the two germline ends. This CDR3 comprises 11 residues. The germline CDR1 and CDR2 sequences are SEHNR and FQNEAQ (reference sequence). The CDR3 DNA follows: TGTGCCAGCAGCTCCTACGGGGAGCTGTTTTTT. Protein product: CASSSYGELFF.

This clonotype was found a few times. This chain joins TRBV29-1 and TRBJ2-1; D gene uncertain. The CDR3 length is 12 residues. The germline V gene has CDR1 SQVTM and CDR2 ANQGSEA. V was trimmed by 7 bases and J by 10 bases, leaving 17 bases between them. In nucleotides, the CDR3 is TGCAGCGATCTGGGTCTCACCGGGGAGCAGTTCTTC. Protein: CSDLGLTGEQFF.

This clonotype was seen ten or more times. The chain couples TRBV5-4 to TRBJ2-7; D gene ambiguous. V was shortened by 4 bases and J by 1 base, with 18 bases between the two germline ends. The germline V gene encodes CDR1 SGHNT and CDR2 YYREEE (reference sequence). The CDR3 sequence is 16 residues long. The CDR3 bases are TGTGCCAGCAGCCCGGCTTTTGGCTCTTCTTCCTACGAGCAGTACTTC. This encodes CASSPAFGSSSYEQYF.

This clonotype was detected ten times or more. The CDR3 sequence is CAWTSGTLGEKLFF. In DNA form, the CDR3 reads TGTGCCTGGACCTCCGGGACCTTGGGTGAAAAACTGTTTTTT. This chain connects TRBV30 to TRBJ1-4, with D perhaps matching TRBD1 (5 bases). The V gene lost 4 bases and the J gene lost 7 bases, with 16 bases spanning the gap. The germline gives CDR1 GTSNPN, CDR2 SVGIG (reference sequence). The CDR3 has 14 residues.

Worth noting for this clonotype: This may stem from a read error, because a much larger clone lies one nucleotide away. The rearrangement uses TRBV6-5 and TRBJ2-3; 13 nucleotides agree with TRBD2. Germline V gene sequence: CDR1 MNHEY, CDR2 SVGAGI. The CDR3 has 17 amino acids. V shed 5 bases and J 7 bases; nucleotides not matched to a gene: 12. The CDR3 DNA sequence: TGTGCCAGCAGTACGCGTGAGACTAGCGGGAGGCAAAATACGCAGTATTTT. This gives the protein CASSTRETSGRQNTQYF.

The chain is built from TRBV5-1 and TRBJ2-1; 12 nucleotides line up with TRBD2. J lost 4 bases, V lost 0 bases, and 2 bases had no gene match. The germline V gene has CDR1 SGHRS and CDR2 YFSETQ. This CDR3 has 16 residues. The CDR3 DNA reads TGCGCCAGCAGCTTGGGACTAGCGGGGGAATACAATGAGCAGTTCTTC. Its protein is CASSLGLAGEYNEQFF.